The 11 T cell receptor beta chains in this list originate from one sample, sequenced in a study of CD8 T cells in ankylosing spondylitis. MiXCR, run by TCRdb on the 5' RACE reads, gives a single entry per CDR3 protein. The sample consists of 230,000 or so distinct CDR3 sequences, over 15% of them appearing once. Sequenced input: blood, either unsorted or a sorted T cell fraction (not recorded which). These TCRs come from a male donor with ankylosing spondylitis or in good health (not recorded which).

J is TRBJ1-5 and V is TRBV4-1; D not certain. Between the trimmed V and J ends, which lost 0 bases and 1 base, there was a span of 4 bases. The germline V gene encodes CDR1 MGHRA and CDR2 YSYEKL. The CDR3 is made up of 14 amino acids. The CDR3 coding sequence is TGCGCCAGCAGCCAAGAATTGAGCAATCAGCCCCAGCATTTT. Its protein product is CASSQELSNQPQHF.

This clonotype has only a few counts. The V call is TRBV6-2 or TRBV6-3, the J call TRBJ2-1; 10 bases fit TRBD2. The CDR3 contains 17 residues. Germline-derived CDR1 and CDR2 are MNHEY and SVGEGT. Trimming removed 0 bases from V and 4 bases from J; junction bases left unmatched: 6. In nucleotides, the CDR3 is TGTGCCAGCAGTTACTCGGTGACTAGCGGGTTTTACAATGAGCAGTTCTTC. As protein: CASSYSVTSGFYNEQFF.

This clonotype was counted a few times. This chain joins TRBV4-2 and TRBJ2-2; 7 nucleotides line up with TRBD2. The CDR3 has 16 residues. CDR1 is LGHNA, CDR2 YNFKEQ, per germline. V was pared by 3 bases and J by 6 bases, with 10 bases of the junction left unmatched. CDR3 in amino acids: CASSHWEGGGSGELFF. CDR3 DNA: TGTGCCAGCAGCCACTGGGAGGGCGGGGGTTCCGGGGAGCTGTTTTTT.

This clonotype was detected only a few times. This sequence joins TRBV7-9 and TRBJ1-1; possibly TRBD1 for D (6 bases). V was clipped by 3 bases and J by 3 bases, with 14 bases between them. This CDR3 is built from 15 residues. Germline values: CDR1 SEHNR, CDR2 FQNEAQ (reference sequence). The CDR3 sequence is CASSLARGMDTEAFF. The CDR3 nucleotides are TGTGCCAGCAGCTTGGCCAGGGGTATGGACACTGAAGCTTTCTTT. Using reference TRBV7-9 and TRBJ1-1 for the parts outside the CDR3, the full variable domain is DTGVSQNPRHKITKRGQNVTFRCDPISEHNRLYWYRQTLGQGPEFLTYFQNEAQLEKSRLLSDRFSAERPKGSFSTLEIQRTEQGDSAMYLCASSLARGMDTEAFFGQGTRLTVV.

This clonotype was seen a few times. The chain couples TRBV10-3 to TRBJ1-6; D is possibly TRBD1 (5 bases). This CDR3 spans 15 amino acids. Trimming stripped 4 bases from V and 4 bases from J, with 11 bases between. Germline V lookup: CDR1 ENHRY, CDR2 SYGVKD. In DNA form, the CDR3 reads TGTGCCATCAGTGGTGGGGGTGATTATAATTCACCCCTCCACTTT. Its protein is CAISGGGDYNSPLHF.

The CDR3 sequence: CAISSIAGGIVNEQYF. CDR3 in DNA: TGTGCCATCAGCTCGATAGCGGGAGGGATTGTAAACGAGCAGTACTTC. The chain uses TRBV10-3 and TRBJ2-7; TRBD2 matches at 11 bases. Trimming took 6 bases from V and 5 from J; bases not matched to a gene: 12. Germline CDR1 ENHRY, CDR2 SYGVKD. This CDR3 is 16 amino acids long.

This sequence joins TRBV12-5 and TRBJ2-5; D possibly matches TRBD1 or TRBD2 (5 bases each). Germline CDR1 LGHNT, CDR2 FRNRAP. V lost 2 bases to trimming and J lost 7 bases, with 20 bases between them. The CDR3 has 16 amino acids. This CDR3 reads CASGLSWDVDRVTQYF. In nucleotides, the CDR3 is TGTGCTAGTGGTTTGTCCTGGGACGTAGATCGAGTGACCCAGTACTTC. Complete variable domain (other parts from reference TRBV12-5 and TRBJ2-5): DARVTQTPRHKVTEMGQEVTMRCQPILGHNTVFWYRQTMMQGLELLAYFRNRAPLDDSGMPKDRFSAEMPDATLATLKIQPSEPRDSAVYFCASGLSWDVDRVTQYFGPGTRLLVL.

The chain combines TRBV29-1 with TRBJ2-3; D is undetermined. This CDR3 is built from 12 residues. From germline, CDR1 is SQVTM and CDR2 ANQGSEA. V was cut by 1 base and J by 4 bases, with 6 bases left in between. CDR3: CSVEVRPDTQYF. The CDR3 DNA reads TGCAGCGTTGAAGTGAGGCCAGATACGCAGTATTTT.

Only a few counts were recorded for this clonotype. The CDR3 sequence: CASSHPGLTYEQYF. The CDR3 DNA reads TGTGCCAGCAGCCACCCGGGACTCACTTACGAGCAGTACTTC. The chain is built from TRBV12-3 or TRBV12-4 and TRBJ2-7; D possibly corresponds to TRBD2 (6 bases). This CDR3 spans 14 amino acids. V lost 6 bases and J lost 4, with 16 bases in between.

CDR3 loop: CASSQERFRVITDTQYF. CDR3 DNA sequence: TGCGCCAGCAGCCAAGAGCGTTTCCGGGTAATCACAGATACGCAGTATTTT. This chain connects TRBV4-3 to TRBJ2-3, with D uncertain. In germline, CDR1 is LGHNA, CDR2 YSLEER. CDR3 length: 17 residues. V was trimmed by 0 bases and J by 2 bases, leaving 15 bases between them.

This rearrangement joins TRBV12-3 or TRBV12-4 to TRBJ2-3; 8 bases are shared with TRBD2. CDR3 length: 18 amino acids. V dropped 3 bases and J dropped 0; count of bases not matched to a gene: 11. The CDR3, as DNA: TGTGCCAGCAGTTTCGTTCCCGGGCTAGCGGGCAGCACAGATACGCAGTATTTT. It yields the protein CASSFVPGLAGSTDTQYF.